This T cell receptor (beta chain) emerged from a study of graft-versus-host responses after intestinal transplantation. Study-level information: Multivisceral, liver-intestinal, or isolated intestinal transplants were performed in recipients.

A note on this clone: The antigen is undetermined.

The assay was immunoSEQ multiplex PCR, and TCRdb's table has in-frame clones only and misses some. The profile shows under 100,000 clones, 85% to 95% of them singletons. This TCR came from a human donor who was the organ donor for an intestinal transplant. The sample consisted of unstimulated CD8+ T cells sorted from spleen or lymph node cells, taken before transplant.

The CDR3 bases are TGTGCCAGCAGCACCGACAGGGGGATATCTGGAAACACCATATATTTT. Its translation: CASSTDRGISGNTIYF. This chain links TRBV7-6 with TRBJ1-3, with 9 bases lining up with TRBD1. The CDR3 runs 16 residues. CDR1 is SGHVS, CDR2 FNYEAQ, per germline. The V segment lost 5 bases and the J segment 1 base; nucleotides outside the gene matches: 6.